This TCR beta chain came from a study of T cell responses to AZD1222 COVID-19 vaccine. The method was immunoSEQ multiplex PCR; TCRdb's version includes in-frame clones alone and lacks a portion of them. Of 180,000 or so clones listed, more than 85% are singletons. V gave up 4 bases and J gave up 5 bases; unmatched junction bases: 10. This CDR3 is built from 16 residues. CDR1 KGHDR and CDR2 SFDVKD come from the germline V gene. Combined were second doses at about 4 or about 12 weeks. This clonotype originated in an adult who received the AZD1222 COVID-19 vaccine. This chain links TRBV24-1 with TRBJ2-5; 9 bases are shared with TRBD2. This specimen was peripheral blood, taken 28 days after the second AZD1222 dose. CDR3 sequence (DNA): TGTGCCACCAGTGACTCGCGGGAGGGCCTAGGGGAGACCCAGTACTTC. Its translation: CATSDSREGLGETQYF.